The sequence of this T cell receptor (beta chain) was determined in a study of blood T cell repertoires in COVID-19. Study in general: The origin of the acute and convalescent COVID-19 samples was the United States, Italy and Spain. PBMCs, B-cell-depleted T cells, or T cells provided the cDNA or gDNA that made up the material.

J gave up 5 bases and V 2 bases, and 9 bases lay outside the gene matches. Germline CDR1 reads SGHRS; CDR2 reads YFSETQ. The CDR3 is 15 residues long. Per the original methods: The authors estimated nucleated cell counts from reference gene primer amplification. Produced via immunoSEQ multiplex PCR; TCRdb's table is partial and in-frame only. V, J and clone size are those of that table, while D and trimming were read from the DNA. This table holds about 60,000 clones, around four fifths found once. The TCR was taken from a man older than 75 with acute or convalescent COVID-19. The sample comprised peripheral blood. The chain is built from TRBV5-1 and TRBJ2-5, with 7 bases lining up with TRBD1. The CDR3 nucleotides are TGCGCCAGCAGCTTAACAGGGGTCCATTCGGAGACCCAGTACTTC. Translated: CASSLTGVHSETQYF.